Shown below are 10 T cell receptor beta chains from a single sample sequenced in a study of blood T cells in healthy people across ages. A second PCR, run for roughly 7 to 11 cycles, used a sample-barcoded 5' primer plus a J-beta primer mix. TCRdb processed the 5' RACE reads anew with MiXCR; each CDR3 protein has one entry. Of about 600,000 distinct CDR3 sequences listed, around half were seen once; the top ten hold just under 25%. Sequencing input: blood. The source is a man of 80 years or more in good health.

The rearrangement uses TRBV7-8 and TRBJ2-7; 8 positions agree with TRBD1. The CDR3 extends over 15 amino acids. CDR1 and CDR2 from the germline V gene are SGHVS and FQNEAQ. J was trimmed by 2 bases and V by 1 base; bases with no gene match: 4. The chain's CDR3 is CASSLEQGVPYEQYF. The CDR3 bases are TGTGCCAGCAGCTTAGAACAGGGGGTCCCCTACGAGCAGTACTTC.

The chain couples TRBV20-1 to TRBJ2-2; the match to TRBD2 covers 13 bases. The CDR3 loop spans 14 amino acids. In germline, CDR1 is DFQATT, CDR2 SNEGSKA (reference sequence). CDR3 DNA sequence: TGCGGATGGACTAGCGGGGGAGACACCGGGGAGCTGTTTTTT. This encodes CGWTSGGDTGELFF.

The V call is TRBV12-3 or TRBV12-4, the J call TRBJ2-2; D remains ambiguous. This CDR3 is 15 amino acids long. Trimming stripped 2 bases from V and 1 base from J, with 8 bases between. The CDR3 coding sequence is TGTGCCAGCAGTTTAATGGCAGGGAACACCGGGGAGCTGTTTTTT. Translation gives CASSLMAGNTGELFF.

The rearrangement uses TRBV3-1 and TRBJ2-7; the match to TRBD1 covers 7 bases. V dropped 4 bases and J dropped 1; count of bases not matched to a gene: 4. The CDR3 is 14 residues long. Per germline, CDR1 LGHDT and CDR2 YNNKEL (reference sequence). The CDR3 nucleotides read TGTGCCAGCAGCCGTCGACAGGGTTCCTACGAGCAGTACTTC. Translating gives CASSRRQGSYEQYF.

The chain couples TRBV27 to TRBJ2-7; 8 positions agree with TRBD1. CDR1 MNHEY and CDR2 SMNVEV come from the germline V gene (reference sequence). CDR3 size: 15 residues. Germline trimming cut 5 bases from V and 0 bases from J; bases unmatched to any gene: 6. DNA of the CDR3: TGTGCCAGCAGTCCGGGACAGGCAAGCTCCTACGAGCAGTACTTC. Protein: CASSPGQASSYEQYF.

V usage is TRBV24-1 and J usage is TRBJ2-1, with a tentative D call TRBD2 (5 bases). The CDR3 covers 18 residues. Germline loops: CDR1 KGHDR, CDR2 SFDVKD. Deletions cut 3 bases from V and 0 bases from J, with 17 bases between. For the CDR3, the DNA is TGTGCCACCAGTGATCCTACCTCTCTAGGGAGCTCCTACAATGAGCAGTTCTTC. Amino acids: CATSDPTSLGSSYNEQFF.

Regarding this clonotype: Relative to the germline gene, one junction end is altered; a read error may explain this. The rearrangement links TRBV6-6 to TRBJ2-5, with 9 nucleotides matching TRBD2. The germline V gene has CDR1 MNHNY and CDR2 SVGAGI (reference sequence). The CDR3 covers 16 residues. Written as DNA, the CDR3 is TGTGCCAGCAGGGCTAGCGGGACTAGCACCTCCTACGAGCAGTACTTT. Translation: CASRASGTSTSYEQYF.

This chain joins TRBV24-1 and TRBJ2-2, with 7 nucleotides matching TRBD2. This CDR3 comprises 16 residues. V was clipped by 1 base and J by 1 base; unmatched bases: 2. From germline, CDR1 is KGHDR and CDR2 SFDVKD. The CDR3 nucleotides read TGTGCCACCAGTGATTTTGTAGCGGGGAACACCGGGGAGCTGTTTTTT. Translation gives CATSDFVAGNTGELFF.

The DNA of the CDR3 is TGTGCCGGACGCGGATGGCTATCTGGGGGCCAGGGAAGGGCTGCAAACAATGAGCAGTACTTC. This encodes CAGRGWLSGGQGRAANNEQYF. V and J are TRBV2 and TRBJ2-7, with D possibly being TRBD1 (6 bases). This CDR3 is 21 amino acids long. Germline assignment: CDR1 SNHLY and CDR2 FYNNEI. The germline V and J ends were trimmed by 11 bases and 7 bases, with 45 bases remaining between them. Combining the CDR3 with reference TRBV2 and TRBJ2-7 gives the whole variable domain EPEVTQTPSHQVTQMGQEVILRCVPISNHLYFYWYRQILGQKVEFLVSFYNNEISEKSEIFDDQFSVERPDGSNFTLKIRSTKLEDSAMYFCAGRGWLSGGQGRAANNEQYFGPGTRLTVT.

CDR3 coding DNA: TGCGCCAGCAGCGGAGGGACTAGCGGAGTGGAGGTGAAAGGGGCCAACGTCCTGACTTTC. It is translated as CASSGGTSGVEVKGANVLTF. The V call is TRBV5-1, the J call TRBJ2-6; 11 bases agree with TRBD2. The CDR3 covers 20 residues. The V gene's germline CDR1 is SGHRS and CDR2 YFSETQ. J lost 4 bases, V lost 4 bases, and 16 bases had no gene match.